This T cell receptor beta chain originates from a study of T-cell memory formation after mild COVID-19. In TCRdb, the 5' RACE reads were re-called with MiXCR into one record per CDR3 protein. The profile shows about 470,000 distinct CDR3 sequences, roughly 25% of them singletons. The CDR3 extends over 11 amino acids. V dropped 8 bases and J dropped 1 base, with 6 bases sitting between them. CDR1 and CDR2 from the germline V gene are LGHDT and YNNKEL (reference sequence). Sequencing was performed on PBMCs or a T cell subset sorted from them (not recorded which). This TCR derives from an adult woman who had mild COVID-19 (a few samples of this study predate the infection). Cell type and time point are not known. The rearrangement links TRBV3-1 to TRBJ2-7; D is uncertain. The chain's CDR3 is CASQASYEQYF. The CDR3 coding sequence is TGTGCCAGCCAGGCGTCCTACGAGCAGTACTTC.